This passage covers 12 T cell receptor beta chains from one sample sequenced in a study of CD8 T cells in ankylosing spondylitis. Points from the study as a whole: Characteristic, it appeared, of ankylosing spondylitis blood was a TCR beta motif of eight highly homologous variants.

These TCRs' antigens remain unknown. TCRdb processed the 5' RACE reads anew with MiXCR; each CDR3 protein has one entry. The data hold 750,000 to 850,000 distinct CDR3 sequences, with 12% observed a single time. The specimen was blood, either unsorted or a sorted T cell fraction (not recorded which). The receptors here all came from a male donor with ankylosing spondylitis.

The chain joins TRBV20-1 to TRBJ2-5, with D perhaps given as TRBD1 or TRBD2 (7 bases each). The ends were cut back, 1 base at V and 3 bases at J, with 15 bases in the middle. CDR3 length: 15 amino acids. Looked up from germline, CDR1 is DFQATT and CDR2 is SNEGSKA (reference sequence). The CDR3 protein is CSARGPRGREETQYF. The CDR3 DNA reads TGCAGTGCTAGAGGGCCCAGGGGGAGGGAAGAGACCCAGTACTTC.

This clonotype turned up a few times. The CDR3 DNA follows: TGTGCCAGCAGCTTGACGGATGCTAACTATGGCTACACCTTC. This codes for CASSLTDANYGYTF. The V gene is TRBV5-5, the J gene TRBJ1-2; D gene ambiguous. CDR3 size: 14 residues. In germline, CDR1 is SGHKS, CDR2 YYEKEE (reference sequence). Deletions cut 1 base from V and 0 bases from J, with 7 bases between.

This rearrangement joins TRBV30 to TRBJ1-2; 8 nucleotides match TRBD1. CDR1 is GTSNPN and CDR2 is SVGIG in the germline V gene (reference sequence). CDR3 length: 14 residues. Losses at the gene ends were 0 bases for V and 8 bases for J; bases not matched to a gene: 8. CDR3 region: CAWSVHGQGGGYTF. DNA of the CDR3: TGTGCCTGGAGTGTACATGGACAGGGCGGCGGCTACACCTTC.

In its sample, this clonotype was seen a few times. The rearrangement links TRBV18 to TRBJ2-3, with 11 bases that match TRBD1. Trimming at V came to 6 bases and at J to 3 bases, leaving 2 bases not matched to a gene. This CDR3 is built from 14 residues. Germline CDR1 KGHSH, CDR2 LQKENI. The CDR3 spells CASSGTGGTDTQYF. The CDR3 DNA follows: TGTGCCAGCTCCGGGACAGGGGGAACAGATACGCAGTATTTT.

This clonotype was observed at least ten times. The chain employs TRBV6-5 and TRBJ2-7; 10 positions match TRBD2. The CDR3 extends over 14 amino acids. V lost 4 bases and J lost 8; bases outside the gene matches: 8. The germline V gene encodes CDR1 MNHEY and CDR2 SVGAGI. The CDR3 bases are TGTGCCAGCAGTTCCGCCCTACTAGCGGGGAAGCAGTACTTC. Amino acids: CASSSALLAGKQYF.

This clonotype was counted at least ten times. V is TRBV5-1 and J is TRBJ2-1, with D unresolved. The CDR3 is 14 amino acids. Trimming cost V 1 base and J 3 bases, with 8 bases left between them. Germline assignment: CDR1 SGHRS and CDR2 YFSETQ. The CDR3 spells CASSLFDNYNEQFF. The CDR3 bases are TGCGCCAGCAGCTTGTTCGACAACTACAATGAGCAGTTCTTC.

The table lists this clonotype with many counts. The genes are TRBV20-1 and TRBJ2-7, with D possibly TRBD1 on 5 matching bases. The V end lost 4 bases, the J end lost 2 bases, and 15 bases lay between the germline ends. CDR3 length equals 14 residues. Germline V gene data show CDR1 as DFQATT and CDR2 as SNEGSKA (reference sequence). CDR3 coding DNA: TGCAGTGCTATTCAGGGTAGTTGGGCCTACGAGCAGTACTTC. This encodes CSAIQGSWAYEQYF.

The V gene is TRBV4-2, the J gene TRBJ2-3, with 7 bases lining up with TRBD2. J lost 1 base, V lost 0 bases, and 7 bases had no gene match. The CDR3 has 17 residues. The germline V gene has CDR1 LGHNA and CDR2 YNFKEQ. DNA for the CDR3: TGTGCCAGCAGCCAAGACTGGGGCGGGAGACGCACAGATACGCAGTATTTT. Residues: CASSQDWGGRRTDTQYF.

The chain joins TRBV4-1 to TRBJ2-7; 9 bases are shared with TRBD2. Germline CDR1 reads MGHRA; CDR2 reads YSYEKL. The CDR3 has 15 residues. J gave up 2 bases and V 4 bases, and 6 bases lay outside the gene matches. CDR3 residues: CASSPTSGKTYEQYF. For the CDR3, the DNA is TGCGCCAGCAGCCCGACTAGCGGCAAAACCTACGAGCAGTACTTC.

This clonotype was found many times. The DNA for the CDR3 is TGCAGTGCCCCAATTCGACAGGGTAAAACTGAAGCTTTCTTT. Residues: CSAPIRQGKTEAFF. The V call is TRBV20-1, the J call TRBJ1-1; 7 nucleotides agree with TRBD1. This CDR3 has 14 amino acids. CDR1 and CDR2 (germline): DFQATT, SNEGSKA (reference sequence). Trimming removed 6 bases from V and 5 bases from J; junction bases left unmatched: 12.

The sample holds many counts of this clonotype. J is TRBJ1-2 and V is TRBV5-5, with 9 bases matching TRBD1. V lost 4 bases, J lost 8 bases, and 9 bases stayed unmatched. The CDR3 loop spans 14 amino acids. Germline CDR1 and CDR2: SGHKS and YYEKEE (reference sequence). This CDR3 is CASSKPGQGLGYTF. For the CDR3, the DNA is TGTGCCAGCAGCAAGCCGGGACAGGGATTAGGCTACACCTTC.

The V and J genes are TRBV12-3 or TRBV12-4 and TRBJ2-2; TRBD1 agrees at 7 bases. This CDR3 has 15 amino acids. Germline trimming cut 5 bases from V and 3 bases from J; bases unmatched to any gene: 6. As DNA, the CDR3 is TGTGCCAGCAGTATCCGGGACAGATACACCGGGGAGCTGTTTTTT. Translated, it gives CASSIRDRYTGELFF.